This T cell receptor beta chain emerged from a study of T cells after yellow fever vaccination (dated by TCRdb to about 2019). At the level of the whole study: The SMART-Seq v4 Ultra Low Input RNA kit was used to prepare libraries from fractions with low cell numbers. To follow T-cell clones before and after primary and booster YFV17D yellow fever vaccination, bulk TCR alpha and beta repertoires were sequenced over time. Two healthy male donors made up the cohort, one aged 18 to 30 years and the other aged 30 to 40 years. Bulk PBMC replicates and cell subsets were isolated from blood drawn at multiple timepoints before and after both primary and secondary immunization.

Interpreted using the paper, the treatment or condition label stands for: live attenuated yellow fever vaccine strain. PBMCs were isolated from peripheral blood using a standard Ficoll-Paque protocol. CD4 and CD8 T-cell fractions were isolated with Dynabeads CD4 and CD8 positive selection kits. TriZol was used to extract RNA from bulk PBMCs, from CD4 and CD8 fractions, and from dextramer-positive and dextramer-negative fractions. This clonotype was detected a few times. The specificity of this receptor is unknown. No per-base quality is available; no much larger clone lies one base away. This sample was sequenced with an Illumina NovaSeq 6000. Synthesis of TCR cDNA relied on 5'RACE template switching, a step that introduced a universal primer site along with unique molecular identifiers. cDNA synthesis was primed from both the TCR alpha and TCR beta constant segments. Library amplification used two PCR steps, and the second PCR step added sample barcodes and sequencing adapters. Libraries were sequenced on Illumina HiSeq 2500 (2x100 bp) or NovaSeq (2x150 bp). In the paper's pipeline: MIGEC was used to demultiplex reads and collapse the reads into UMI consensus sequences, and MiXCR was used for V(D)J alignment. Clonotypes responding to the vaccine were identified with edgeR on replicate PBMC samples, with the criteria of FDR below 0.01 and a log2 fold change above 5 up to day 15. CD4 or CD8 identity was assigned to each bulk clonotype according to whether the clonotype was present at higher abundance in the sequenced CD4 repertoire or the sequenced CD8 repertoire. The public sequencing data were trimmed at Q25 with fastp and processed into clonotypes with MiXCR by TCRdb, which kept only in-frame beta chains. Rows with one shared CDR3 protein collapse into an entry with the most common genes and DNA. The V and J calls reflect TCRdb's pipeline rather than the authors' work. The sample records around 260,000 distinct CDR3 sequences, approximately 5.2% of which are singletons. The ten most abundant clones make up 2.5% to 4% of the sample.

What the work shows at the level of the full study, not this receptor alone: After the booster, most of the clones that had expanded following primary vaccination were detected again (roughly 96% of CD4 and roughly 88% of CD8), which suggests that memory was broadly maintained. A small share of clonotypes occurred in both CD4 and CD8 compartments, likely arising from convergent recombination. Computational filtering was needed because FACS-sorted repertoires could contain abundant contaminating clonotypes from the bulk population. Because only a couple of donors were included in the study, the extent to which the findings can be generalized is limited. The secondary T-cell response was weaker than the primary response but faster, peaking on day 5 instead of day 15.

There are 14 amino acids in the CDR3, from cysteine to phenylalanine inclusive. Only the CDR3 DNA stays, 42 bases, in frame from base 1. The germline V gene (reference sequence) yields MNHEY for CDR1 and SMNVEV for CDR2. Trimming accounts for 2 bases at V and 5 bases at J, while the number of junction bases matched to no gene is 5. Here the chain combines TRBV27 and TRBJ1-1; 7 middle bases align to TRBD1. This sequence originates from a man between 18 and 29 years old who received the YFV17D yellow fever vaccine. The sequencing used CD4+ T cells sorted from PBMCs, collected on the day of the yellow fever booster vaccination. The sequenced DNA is TGTGCCAGCAGTTTAAGGGGGCGCCGGACTGAAGCTTTCTTT. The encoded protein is CASSLRGRRTEAFF.